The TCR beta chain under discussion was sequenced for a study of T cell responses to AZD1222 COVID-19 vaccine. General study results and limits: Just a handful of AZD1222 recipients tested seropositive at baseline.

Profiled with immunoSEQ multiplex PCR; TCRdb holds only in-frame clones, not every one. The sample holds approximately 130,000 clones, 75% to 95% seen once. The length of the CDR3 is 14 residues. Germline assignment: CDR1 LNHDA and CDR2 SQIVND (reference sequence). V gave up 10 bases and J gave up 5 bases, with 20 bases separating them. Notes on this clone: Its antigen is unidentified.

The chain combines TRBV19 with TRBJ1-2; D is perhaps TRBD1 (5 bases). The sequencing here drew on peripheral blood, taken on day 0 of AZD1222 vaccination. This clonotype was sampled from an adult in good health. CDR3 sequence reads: CATKIIPGGYGYTF. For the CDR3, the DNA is TGTGCCACTAAGATTATTCCGGGGGGTTATGGCTACACCTTC.